One sample yielded the 23 T cell receptor beta chains listed below, sequenced in a study of blood T cell repertoires in COVID-19. Here immunoSEQ multiplex PCR was the method, and the copy in TCRdb shows in-frame clones only, minus some. The data show roughly 150,000 clones, 86% seen once. The specimen was peripheral blood. These TCRs come from a woman aged 65 to 85 with acute or convalescent COVID-19.

This chain uses TRBV9 with TRBJ2-2; weak D call: TRBD2 (7 bases). The CDR3 loop spans 17 amino acids. CDR1 SGDLS and CDR2 YYNGEE come from the germline V gene. The V end lost 0 bases, the J end lost 2 bases, and 14 bases lay between the germline ends. CDR3 in DNA: TGTGCCAGCAGCGTAGCTGGACTAGGGGGAAACACCGGGGAGCTGTTTTTT. This sequence encodes CASSVAGLGGNTGELFF.

This clone was found a few times. The chain links TRBV7-9 to TRBJ1-4; weak D call: TRBD1 (6 bases). V dropped 5 bases and J dropped 3 bases, with 10 bases sitting between them. Looked up from germline, CDR1 is SEHNR and CDR2 is FQNEAQ (reference sequence). There are 14 residues in the CDR3. The DNA for the CDR3 is TGTGCCAGCAGCCTACAGGGATCTAATGAAAAACTGTTTTTT. This gives the protein CASSLQGSNEKLFF.

The chain links TRBV3-1 (or the pseudogene TRBV3-2) to TRBJ2-7, with 7 bases fitting TRBD1. The length of the CDR3 is 15 residues. Unmatched junction bases numbered 6, after V lost 4 bases and J lost 0 bases. CDR1 is LGHDT, CDR2 YNNKEL, per germline (reference sequence). CDR3 protein: CASSPPTGTSYEQYF. Here the CDR3 DNA reads TGTGCCAGCAGCCCACCGACAGGGACCTCCTACGAGCAGTACTTC.

The gene calls are TRBV5-1 and TRBJ2-7; tentative D call: TRBD1 (5 bases). Trimming pared 1 base from V and 0 bases from J, leaving 8 bases between. The CDR3 sequence is 14 residues long. Looked up from germline, CDR1 is SGHRS and CDR2 is YFSETQ. The CDR3 loop is CASSLMGPSYEQYF. CDR3 nucleotide sequence: TGCGCCAGCAGCTTGATGGGGCCCTCCTACGAGCAGTACTTC.

There are a few counts of this clone. The V and J genes are TRBV3-1 (or the pseudogene TRBV3-2) and TRBJ2-1, with a possible D match to TRBD1 (6 bases). CDR1 and CDR2 from the germline V gene are LGHDT and YNNKEL (reference sequence). The CDR3 runs to 18 residues. V lost 4 bases and J 4 bases, leaving 23 bases between the germline ends. This CDR3 reads CASSPQGGGPRGYNEQFF. CDR3 DNA sequence: TGTGCCAGCAGCCCCCAAGGTGGGGGCCCCAGGGGTTACAATGAGCAGTTCTTC.

The chain links TRBV14 to TRBJ2-5; TRBD1 aligns across 8 bases. Germline loops: CDR1 SGHDN, CDR2 FVKESK. The CDR3 consists of 18 residues. V trimming: 0 bases; J trimming: 4 bases; junction bases outside the gene matches: 13. The CDR3 DNA is TGTGCCAGCAGCCAAGAGCCCTATCCGACAGGGGCTTTAGAGACCCAGTACTTC. It is translated as CASSQEPYPTGALETQYF.

This clone has just one count. The rearrangement links TRBV27 to TRBJ2-2; TRBD1 matches 11 bases. Trimming cost V 8 bases and J 6 bases; bases outside gene matches: 5. The CDR3 is made up of 14 amino acids. From germline, CDR1 is MNHEY and CDR2 SMNVEV (reference sequence). CDR3 residues: CASLRTGGSGELFF. The CDR3 DNA reads as TGTGCCAGCCTTAGGACAGGGGGCTCCGGGGAGCTGTTTTTT.

The CDR3 here is CASSLARTPGGSLYGYTF. For the CDR3, the DNA is TGTGCCAGCAGCTTAGCGCGGACCCCAGGGGGCTCCCTCTATGGCTACACCTTC. The chain joins TRBV7-8 to TRBJ1-2, with 8 nucleotides matching TRBD1. Looked up from germline, CDR1 is SGHVS and CDR2 is FQNEAQ. The CDR3 spans 18 residues. The V and J ends lost 0 bases and 4 bases, in that order; junction bases with no gene match: 13.

The genes are TRBV29-1 and TRBJ1-2; TRBD1 matches at 7 bases. Per the germline V gene, CDR1 is SQVTM and CDR2 is ANQGSEA. The CDR3 contains 13 residues. The V segment lost 3 bases and the J segment 8 bases; nucleotides outside the gene matches: 9. In DNA form, the CDR3 reads TGCAGCGTTGAGGACAGGTTGAGAGTCGGCTACACCTTC. Its protein product is CSVEDRLRVGYTF.

V and J are TRBV19 and TRBJ2-1; D unclear. Germline lookup yields CDR1 LNHDA and CDR2 SQIVND (reference sequence). V was trimmed by 3 bases and J by 4 bases, leaving 16 bases between them. The CDR3 consists of 16 residues. CDR3 protein: CASSIFGSDGYNEQFF. The CDR3 nucleotides read TGTGCCAGTAGTATTTTTGGCAGCGACGGATACAATGAGCAGTTCTTC.

The chain links TRBV5-1 to TRBJ1-6; 10 bases align to TRBD1. This CDR3 contains 17 residues. J was trimmed by 7 bases and V by 0 bases; bases with no gene match: 7. CDR1 SGHRS and CDR2 YFSETQ come from the germline V gene. The CDR3 nucleotides read TGCGCCAGCAGCTTGGACCCGGGACAGGGGTACAATTCACCCCTCCACTTT. It encodes CASSLDPGQGYNSPLHF.

The gene calls are TRBV6-6 and TRBJ1-6, with D possibly being TRBD1 (5 bases). Trimming took off 8 bases at V and 7 bases at J, with 18 bases between the two ends. The CDR3 is 15 amino acids. The germline gives CDR1 MNHNY, CDR2 SVGAGI (reference sequence). The CDR3 region has the DNA TGTGCCAGCCGGCTACTTGGGGCGGGGAATTCACCCCTCCACTTT. Its protein product is CASRLLGAGNSPLHF.

The V gene is TRBV5-1, the J gene TRBJ1-4; 8 bases are a match to TRBD1. V was clipped by 3 bases and J by 8 bases; unmatched bases: 9. The CDR3 length is 15 residues. Germline CDR1 SGHRS, CDR2 YFSETQ. In nucleotides, the CDR3 is TGCGCCAGCAGCTCGCCGGGACAGGCTGGGGAAAAACTGTTTTTT. Translation: CASSSPGQAGEKLFF.

The chain carries TRBV28 and TRBJ1-3; no clear D gene. V was clipped by 6 bases and J by 9 bases, with 18 bases between them. This CDR3 has 14 residues. CDR1 is MDHEN and CDR2 is SYDVKM in the germline V gene. The CDR3 bases are TGTGCCAGCAGCCTCGACTTAGGAGGTAGCACCATATATTTT. It encodes CASSLDLGGSTIYF. Full variable domain (outside the CDR3, taken from reference TRBV28 and TRBJ1-3): DVKVTQSSRYLVKRTGEKVFLECVQDMDHENMFWYRQDPGLGLRLIYFSYDVKMKEKGDIPEGYSVSREKKERFSLILESASTNQTSMYLCASSLDLGGSTIYFGEGSWLTVV.

The chain uses TRBV7-9 and TRBJ2-2, with D tentatively TRBD2 (6 bases). Per the germline V gene, CDR1 is SEHNR and CDR2 is FQNEAQ (reference sequence). The CDR3 spans 15 residues. V was pared by 2 bases and J by 0 bases, with 7 bases between. The CDR3 sequence is CASSLKRANTGELFF. In DNA form, the CDR3 reads TGTGCCAGCAGCTTAAAGCGGGCGAACACCGGGGAGCTGTTTTTT.

The chain combines TRBV6-5 with TRBJ1-1, with a weak D call TRBD1 (5 bases). Trimming removed 10 bases at V and 0 bases at J, with 12 bases between. The CDR3 extends over 13 amino acids. Germline V gene lookup returns CDR1 MNHEY and CDR2 SVGAGI. CDR3 protein: CATRRGLNTEAFF. Written as DNA, the CDR3 is TGTGCCACCCGACGGGGGTTGAACACTGAAGCTTTCTTT.

The chain is built from TRBV20-1 and TRBJ1-4, with D perhaps TRBD1 (5 bases). This CDR3 has 16 amino acids. Trimming shortened V by 3 bases and J by 0 bases, and 14 bases separated the two germline ends. Germline CDR1 reads DFQATT; CDR2 reads SNEGSKA (reference sequence). The CDR3 spells CSASQGGRATNEKLFF. Written as DNA, the CDR3 is TGCAGTGCTAGTCAGGGAGGAAGGGCAACTAATGAAAAACTGTTTTTT.

In this sample, this clone turned up once. The chain combines TRBV6-6 with TRBJ2-5; tentatively, D is TRBD2 (7 bases). CDR1 and CDR2 (germline): MNHNY, SVGAGI (reference sequence). V lost 8 bases and J 4 bases, leaving 14 bases between the germline ends. The CDR3 spans 13 residues. CDR3: CASRRGGGETQYF. The CDR3 nucleotides are TGTGCCAGCCGAAGGGGGGGAGGAGAGACCCAGTACTTC.

The J gene is TRBJ2-3, the V gene TRBV20-1; D not certain. V gave up 3 bases and J gave up 2 bases, with 6 bases separating them. Germline assignment: CDR1 DFQATT and CDR2 SNEGSKA (reference sequence). This CDR3 has 12 residues. In nucleotides, the CDR3 is TGCAGTGCTAGTGTGGCCACAGATACGCAGTATTTT. This gives the protein CSASVATDTQYF.

This clone was recorded only once. The chain uses TRBV4-2 and TRBJ2-3; D remains unclear. Per the germline V gene, CDR1 is LGHNA and CDR2 is YNFKEQ. The CDR3 runs 15 residues. Trimming removed 10 bases from V and 2 bases from J, with 19 bases in between. The CDR3 protein is CATRKQSQNTDTQYF. CDR3 DNA: TGTGCCACCCGAAAACAGTCCCAAAACACAGATACGCAGTATTTT.

This rearrangement joins TRBV14 to TRBJ2-1, with D possibly TRBD2 on 5 matching bases. The germline gives CDR1 SGHDN, CDR2 FVKESK. The CDR3 consists of 14 residues. V was cut by 4 bases and J by 5 bases, with 12 bases left in between. The CDR3 nucleotides read TGTGCCAGCAGCCGCCGGAGGACGGACAATGAGCAGTTCTTC. It codes for CASSRRRTDNEQFF.

V and J are TRBV2 and TRBJ2-5; D possibly corresponds to TRBD1 (6 bases). The V gene's germline CDR1 is SNHLY and CDR2 FYNNEI. Trimming pared 6 bases from V and 1 base from J, leaving 12 bases between. The CDR3 totals 14 residues. DNA for the CDR3: TGTGCCAGCAGAGAACAGGGCTTCCAAGAGACCCAGTACTTC. Amino acid sequence: CASREQGFQETQYF.

V and J are TRBV6-4 and TRBJ1-5; D not resolved. V shed 0 bases and J shed 0 bases, with 9 bases lying between them. CDR1 and CDR2 (germline): MRHNA, SNTAGT. The CDR3 loop spans 16 amino acids. This CDR3 is CASSDSGGNSNQPQHF. As DNA, the CDR3 is TGTGCCAGCAGTGACTCAGGAGGGAATAGCAATCAGCCCCAGCATTTT.